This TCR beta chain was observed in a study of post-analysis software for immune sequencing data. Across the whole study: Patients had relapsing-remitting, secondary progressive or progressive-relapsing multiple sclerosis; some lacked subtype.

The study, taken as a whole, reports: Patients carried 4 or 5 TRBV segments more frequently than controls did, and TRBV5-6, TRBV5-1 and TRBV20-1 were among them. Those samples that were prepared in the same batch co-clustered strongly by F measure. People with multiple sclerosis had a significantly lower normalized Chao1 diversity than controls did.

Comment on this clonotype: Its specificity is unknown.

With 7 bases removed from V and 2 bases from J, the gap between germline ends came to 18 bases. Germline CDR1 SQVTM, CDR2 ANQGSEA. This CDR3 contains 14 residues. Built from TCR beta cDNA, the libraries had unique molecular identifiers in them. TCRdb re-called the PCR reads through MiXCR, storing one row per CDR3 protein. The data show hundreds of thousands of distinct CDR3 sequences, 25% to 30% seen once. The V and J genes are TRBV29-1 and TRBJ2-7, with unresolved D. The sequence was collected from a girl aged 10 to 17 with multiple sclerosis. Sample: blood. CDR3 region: CSAVVLGQPYEQYF. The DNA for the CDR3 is TGCAGCGCTGTAGTTCTAGGGCAGCCCTACGAGCAGTACTTC.